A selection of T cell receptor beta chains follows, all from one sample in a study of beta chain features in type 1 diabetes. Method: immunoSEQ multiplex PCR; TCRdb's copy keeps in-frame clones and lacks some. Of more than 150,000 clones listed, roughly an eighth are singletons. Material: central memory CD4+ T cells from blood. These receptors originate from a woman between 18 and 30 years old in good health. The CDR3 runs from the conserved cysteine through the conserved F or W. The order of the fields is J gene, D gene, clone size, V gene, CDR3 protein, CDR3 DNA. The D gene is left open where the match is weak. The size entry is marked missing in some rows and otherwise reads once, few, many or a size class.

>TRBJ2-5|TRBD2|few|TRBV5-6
CASSPVGLAGTQYF
TGTGCCAGCAGCCCAGTTGGACTAGCGGGGACCCAGTACTTC
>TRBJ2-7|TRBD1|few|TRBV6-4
CASSGTGYGEQYF
TGTGCCAGCAGCGGGACAGGGTACGGCGAGCAGTACTTC
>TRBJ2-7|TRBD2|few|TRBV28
CASVRLAGALIGEQYF
TGTGCCAGCGTAAGACTAGCGGGAGCGCTTATCGGCGAGCAGTACTTC
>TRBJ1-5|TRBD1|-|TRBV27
CASSLVGQGVNQPQHF
TGTGCCAGCAGTTTGGTTGGGCAGGGGGTCAATCAGCCCCAGCATTTT
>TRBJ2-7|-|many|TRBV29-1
CSVAQTYKYEQYF
TGCAGCGTCGCCCAAACATACAAGTACGAGCAGTACTTC
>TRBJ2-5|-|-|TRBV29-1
CSVSGAGVETQYF
TGCAGCGTTTCTGGAGCGGGTGTGGAGACCCAGTACTTC
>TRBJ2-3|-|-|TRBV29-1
CSVAVGAGATDTQYF
TGCAGCGTTGCGGTAGGGGCAGGGGCTACAGATACGCAGTATTTT
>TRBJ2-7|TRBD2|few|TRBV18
CASSPRTSGDSYEQYF
TGTGCCAGCTCTCCCCGGACTAGCGGCGACTCCTACGAGCAGTACTTC
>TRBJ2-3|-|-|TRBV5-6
CASSLIKRPRGLTDTQYF
TGTGCCAGCAGCTTAATAAAGAGGCCTAGAGGTCTTACAGATACGCAGTATTTT
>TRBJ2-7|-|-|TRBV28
CASSLSAQGYEQYF
TGTGCCAGCAGTTTAAGCGCACAGGGCTACGAGCAGTACTTC
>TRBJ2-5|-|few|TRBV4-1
CASSQVRETQYF
TGCGCCAGCAGCCAAGTGCGAGAGACCCAGTACTTC
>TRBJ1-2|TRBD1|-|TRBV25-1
CASSGGTGGPGYTF
TGTGCCAGCAGTGGAGGGACAGGGGGCCCGGGCTACACCTTC
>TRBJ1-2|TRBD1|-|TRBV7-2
CASSFQQGTHTF
TGTGCCAGCAGCTTTCAACAGGGGACGCACACCTTC
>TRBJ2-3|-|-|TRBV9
CASSVGIAPTDTQYF
TGTGCCAGCAGCGTAGGGATAGCCCCCACAGATACGCAGTATTTT
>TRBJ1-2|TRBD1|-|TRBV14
CASRPDRGGYTF
TGTGCCAGCAGGCCCGACAGGGGAGGCTACACCTTC
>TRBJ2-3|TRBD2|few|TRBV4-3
CASSQDLAGGTDTQYF
TGCGCCAGCAGCCAAGATCTAGCGGGAGGGACAGATACGCAGTATTTT
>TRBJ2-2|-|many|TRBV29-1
CSGRLSPRSGELFF
TGCAGCGGGCGACTATCCCCTAGGTCCGGGGAGCTGTTTTTT